The 12 T cell receptor beta chains below come from one sample, sequenced in a study of CD8 T cells in ankylosing spondylitis. No antigen has been assigned to these receptors. Study-wide points: A motif of under ten highly homologous TCR beta variants was seen as apparently characteristic of ankylosing spondylitis blood.

TCRdb called the 5' RACE reads again in MiXCR, with one record for every CDR3 protein. Of under 450,000 distinct CDR3 sequences in the sample, roughly a sixth were seen once. The sample consisted of blood, either unsorted or a sorted T cell fraction (not recorded which). The receptors come from a male donor with ankylosing spondylitis.

This clonotype was observed a handful of times. The chain joins TRBV3-1 to TRBJ2-7; D may be TRBD1 or TRBD2 (5 bases each). V lost 0 bases and J lost 2, with 11 bases in between. This CDR3 region has 15 residues. Germline V lookup: CDR1 LGHDT, CDR2 YNNKEL (reference sequence). CDR3 sequence reads: CASSQDLTGPYEQYF. The CDR3 nucleotides read TGTGCCAGCAGCCAAGATCTAACGGGACCCTACGAGCAGTACTTC.

The rearrangement uses TRBV7-9 and TRBJ2-5; possible D gene TRBD2, 6 bases. V dropped 4 bases and J dropped 5 bases, with 8 bases sitting between them. The length of the CDR3 is 12 residues. Germline CDR1 and CDR2: SEHNR and FQNEAQ (reference sequence). The CDR3 DNA reads as TGTGCCAGCAGCTGGCGGGGCGAGACCCAGTACTTC. Translating gives CASSWRGETQYF.

This clonotype was recorded a few times. The chain employs TRBV5-1 and TRBJ2-5, with D perhaps assigned TRBD1 or TRBD2 (5 bases each). The V gene lost 1 base and the J gene lost 5 bases, with 9 bases spanning the gap. CDR3 length equals 13 residues. Germline CDR1 and CDR2: SGHRS and YFSETQ. The CDR3 DNA follows: TGCGCCAGCAGCTTGACCGGGGCTGAGACCCAGTACTTC. Its translation: CASSLTGAETQYF.

This clonotype has a handful of counts. The chain employs TRBV7-3 and TRBJ2-1; D perhaps matches TRBD2 (6 bases). Germline V gene data show CDR1 as SGHTA and CDR2 as FQGTGA. There are 15 residues in the CDR3. V was shortened by 2 bases and J by 6 bases, with 14 bases between the two germline ends. CDR3 sequence (DNA): TGTGCCAGCAGCTTAGGGGACTCCGCTGTCAATGAGCAGTTCTTC. Amino acid sequence: CASSLGDSAVNEQFF. The full variable domain, its missing parts supplied by reference TRBV7-3 and TRBJ2-1, is GAGVSQTPSNKVTEKGKYVELRCDPISGHTALYWYRQSLGQGPEFLIYFQGTGAADDSGLPNDRFFAVRPEGSVSTLKIQRTERGDSAVYLCASSLGDSAVNEQFFGPGTRLTVL.

This chain links TRBV20-1 with TRBJ2-7, with D possibly being TRBD2 (5 bases). Germline-derived CDR1 and CDR2 are DFQATT and SNEGSKA (reference sequence). V gave up 5 bases and J gave up 1 base, with 9 bases separating them. This CDR3 spans 12 amino acids. The CDR3 sequence: CSASGGSYEQYF. CDR3 bases: TGCAGTGCTTCCGGAGGATCCTACGAGCAGTACTTC.

V gene TRBV7-8 combines with J gene TRBJ1-3, with D unresolved. This CDR3 is 14 amino acids long. The V gene's germline CDR1 is SGHVS and CDR2 FQNEAQ. Trimming took 2 bases from V and 0 from J, leaving 5 bases between them. CDR3 nucleotide sequence: TGTGCCAGCAGCTTACGGTACTCTGGAAACACCATATATTTT. It yields the protein CASSLRYSGNTIYF. The full variable domain, its missing parts supplied by reference TRBV7-8 and TRBJ1-3, is GAGVSQSPRYKVAKRGQDVALRCDPISGHVSLFWYQQALGQGPEFLTYFQNEAQLDKSGLPSDRFFAERPEGSVSTLKIQRTQQEDSAVYLCASSLRYSGNTIYFGEGSWLTVV.

This clonotype has a handful of counts. The chain joins TRBV6-1 to TRBJ1-6; a possible D gene is TRBD1 (5 bases). In germline, CDR1 is MNHNS, CDR2 SASEGT. V was shortened by 5 bases and J by 12 bases, with 17 bases between the two germline ends. This CDR3 spans 14 amino acids. CDR3 in amino acids: CASSRGRETRPLHF. Here the CDR3 DNA reads TGTGCCAGCAGTCGGGGACGGGAAACAAGACCCCTCCACTTT.

This chain uses TRBV3-1 with TRBJ2-5; tentatively, D is TRBD2 (5 bases). Germline V gene data show CDR1 as LGHDT and CDR2 as YNNKEL (reference sequence). Trimming removed 2 bases at V and 5 bases at J, with 9 bases between. CDR3 length equals 13 residues. The CDR3 sequence is CASSQLALETQYF. DNA of the CDR3: TGTGCCAGCAGCCAACTAGCCTTGGAGACCCAGTACTTC.

This clonotype has only a few counts. This chain connects TRBV5-1 to TRBJ1-2; TRBD1 aligns across 9 bases. Per the germline V gene, CDR1 is SGHRS and CDR2 is YFSETQ. The V segment lost 0 bases and the J segment 11 bases; nucleotides outside the gene matches: 8. The length of the CDR3 is 14 residues. CDR3 loop: CASSLGDRESGYTF. CDR3 bases: TGCGCCAGCAGCTTGGGGGACAGGGAGTCGGGGTACACCTTC.

This clonotype has a handful of counts. The rearrangement joins TRBV12-3 or TRBV12-4 to TRBJ2-7, with a weak D call TRBD2 (5 bases). Trimming cost V 5 bases and J 4 bases, with 12 bases left between them. CDR3 length equals 13 residues. The CDR3 nucleotides read TGTGCCAGCAGTCCAAGGACTTTTTACGAGCAGTACTTC. This gives the protein CASSPRTFYEQYF.

This clonotype came up a few times. V gene TRBV7-9 combines with J gene TRBJ2-7; TRBD1 matches at 8 bases. The germline V gene has CDR1 SEHNR and CDR2 FQNEAQ (reference sequence). The CDR3 spans 15 residues. J was trimmed by 6 bases and V by 7 bases; bases with no gene match: 14. The CDR3 sequence: CASIIPGTGGSEQYF. CDR3 sequence (DNA): TGTGCCAGCATTATCCCCGGGACAGGCGGATCCGAGCAGTACTTC.

This clonotype showed up just a few times. The chain links TRBV20-1 to TRBJ2-7, with a weak D call TRBD2 (5 bases). The CDR3 totals 14 residues. The V end was cut by 0 bases, the J end by 3 bases, with 12 bases between. Germline CDR1 reads DFQATT; CDR2 reads SNEGSKA (reference sequence). The CDR3 coding sequence is TGCAGTGCTAGAGATGGAGGCAGAGACTACGAGCAGTACTTC. It codes for CSARDGGRDYEQYF.